This TCR beta chain was found in a study of blood T cell repertoires in COVID-19. Study-level information: From T cells, B-cell-depleted T cells, or PBMCs came the material, which was cDNA or gDNA.

This table comes from immunoSEQ multiplex PCR, and its TCRdb copy is limited to in-frame clones, with some not included. The table includes under 350,000 clones, nearly 90% detected once. Individuals aged 18 to 89 years were recruited from 20 to 25 US areas. Participants reported their clinical history, and cohort assignment relied on those reports. Each recovered donor of Cohort 3 presented with two negative PCRs, clearance, or symptom resolution. The CDR3 is 15 residues long. V was pared by 6 bases and J by 1 base, with 6 bases of the junction left unmatched. The V gene's germline CDR1 is SNHLY and CDR2 FYNNEI.

The chain is built from TRBV2 and TRBJ1-5, with 7 bases matching TRBD1. Sequencing was carried out using PBMCs or T cells enriched from blood (not recorded which). The TCR was taken from a woman between 55 and 75 years old who had recovered from COVID-19. The CDR3 bases are TGTGCCAGCAGGGCACAGGGGAGAAGCAATCAGCCCCAGCATTTT. Amino acids: CASRAQGRSNQPQHF.